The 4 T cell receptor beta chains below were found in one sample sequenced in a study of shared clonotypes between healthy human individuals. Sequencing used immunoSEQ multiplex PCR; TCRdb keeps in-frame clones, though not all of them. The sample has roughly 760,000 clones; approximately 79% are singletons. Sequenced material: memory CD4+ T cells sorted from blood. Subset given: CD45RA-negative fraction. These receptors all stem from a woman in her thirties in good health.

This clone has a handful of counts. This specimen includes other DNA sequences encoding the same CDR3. CDR3 coding DNA: TGTGCCAGCTCACAGGGAATGAACACTGAAGCTTTCTTT. Encoded protein: CASSQGMNTEAFF. V is TRBV18 and J is TRBJ1-1, with D uncertain. Germline V gives CDR1 KGHSH, CDR2 LQKENI. This CDR3 comprises 13 residues. V gave up 4 bases and J gave up 0 bases, with 6 bases separating them.

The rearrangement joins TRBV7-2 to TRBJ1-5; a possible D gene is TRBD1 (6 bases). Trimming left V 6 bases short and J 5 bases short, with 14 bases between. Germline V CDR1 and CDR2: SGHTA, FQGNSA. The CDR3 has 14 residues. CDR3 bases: TGTGCCAGCAGTCCTGGACAGAGTTATCAGCCCCAGCATTTT. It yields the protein CASSPGQSYQPQHF.

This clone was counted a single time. The CDR3 region has the DNA TGTGCCAGCAGCATGGACAGGGAAAATGAGCAGTTCTTC. This codes for CASSMDRENEQFF. This chain uses TRBV7-7 with TRBJ2-1; 8 bases match TRBD1. After removal of 5 bases from V and 7 bases from J, the junction contained 4 bases not matched to a gene. Germline V gene data show CDR1 as SSHAT and CDR2 as FNYEAQ (reference sequence). There are 13 residues in the CDR3.

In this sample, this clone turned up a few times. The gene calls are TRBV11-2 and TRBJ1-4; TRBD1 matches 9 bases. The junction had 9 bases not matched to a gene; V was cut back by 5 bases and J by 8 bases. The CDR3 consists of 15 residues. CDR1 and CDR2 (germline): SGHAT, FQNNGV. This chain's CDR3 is CASSTGQGIPEKLFF. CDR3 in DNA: TGTGCCAGCAGCACCGGACAGGGGATCCCCGAAAAACTGTTTTTT.